Below, 16 T cell receptor beta chains from the same sample are listed, as sequenced in a study of T cell responses to AZD1222 COVID-19 vaccine. Sequencing used immunoSEQ multiplex PCR; TCRdb keeps in-frame clones, though not all of them. The data show approximately 140,000 clones, 90% to 95% seen once. This specimen consisted of peripheral blood, obtained on day 0 of AZD1222 vaccination. The receptors come from an adult in good health.

The J gene is TRBJ2-3, the V gene TRBV5-3, with a weak D call TRBD1 (6 bases). TRBV5-3 has ORF status, its function being uncertain. Trimming took 4 bases from V and 8 from J, leaving 14 bases between them. This CDR3 is built from 13 residues. The CDR3 coding sequence is TGTGCCAGAAGCCAAGGCAGGGGTTTTACGCAGTATTTT. This encodes CARSQGRGFTQYF.

V is TRBV29-1 and J is TRBJ2-3; the D is unclear. The CDR3 is made up of 11 amino acids. Trimming shortened V by 2 bases and J by 6 bases, and 6 bases separated the two germline ends. Germline loops: CDR1 SQVTM, CDR2 ANQGSEA. CDR3 sequence: CSVERLDTQYF. In nucleotides, the CDR3 is TGCAGCGTTGAAAGGTTGGATACGCAGTATTTT.

The rearrangement uses TRBV5-1 and TRBJ1-6; possibly TRBD1 for D (5 bases). CDR3 length equals 16 residues. The germline V and J ends were trimmed by 4 bases and 0 bases, with 11 bases remaining between them. CDR1 and CDR2 from the germline V gene are SGHRS and YFSETQ. Here the CDR3 reads CASSLGLSSYNSPLHF. The CDR3 DNA follows: TGCGCCAGCAGCCTGGGACTGAGCTCCTATAATTCACCCCTCCACTTT.

This clone was seen once. The rearrangement links TRBV6-1 to TRBJ1-1; no firm D call. The CDR3 loop spans 13 amino acids. Germline CDR1 is MNHNS and CDR2 is SASEGT. Trimming cost V 2 bases and J 7 bases, with 11 bases left between them. CDR3 sequence (DNA): TGTGCCAGCAGTGAACTAGGCCGGAGTGAAGCTTTCTTT. This sequence encodes CASSELGRSEAFF.

This chain links TRBV9 with TRBJ1-1; D not certain. V was clipped by 3 bases and J by 4 bases, with 10 bases between them. Per the germline V gene, CDR1 is SGDLS and CDR2 is YYNGEE. This CDR3 spans 13 amino acids. The CDR3 is CASSGRGSTEAFF. The CDR3 nucleotides read TGTGCCAGCAGCGGGCGGGGATCCACTGAAGCTTTCTTT. Full variable domain (missing parts from reference TRBV9 and TRBJ1-1): DSGVTQTPKHLITATGQRVTLRCSPRSGDLSVYWYQQSLDQGLQFLIQYYNGEERAKGNILERFSAQQFPDLHSELNLSSLELGDSALYFCASSGRGSTEAFFGQGTRLTVV.

The chain links TRBV10-3 to TRBJ1-1, with D hard to call. The CDR3 runs 15 residues. Germline V gives CDR1 ENHRY, CDR2 SYGVKD. V lost 4 bases and J lost 1, with 13 bases in between. In DNA, the CDR3 is TGTGCCATCAGTGCTAGTGAACCACAGAACACTGAAGCTTTCTTT. It is translated as CAISASEPQNTEAFF.

The chain couples TRBV7-9 to TRBJ1-1; D unclear. With 6 bases removed from V and 1 base from J, the gap between germline ends came to 6 bases. This CDR3 region has 12 residues. Germline V lookup: CDR1 SEHNR, CDR2 FQNEAQ (reference sequence). The CDR3 coding sequence is TGTGCCAGCAGTGCTAAGAACACTGAAGCTTTCTTT. This codes for CASSAKNTEAFF.

V usage is TRBV7-2 and J usage is TRBJ1-2; D is uncertain. Germline V gene data show CDR1 as SGHTA and CDR2 as FQGNSA. CDR3 size: 12 residues. Trimming cost V 5 bases and J 8 bases, with 12 bases left between them. The CDR3 DNA reads TGTGCCAGCAGCCCCCGGGCCCGCGGCTACACCTTC. It encodes CASSPRARGYTF.

The DNA for the CDR3 is TGTGCCAGCAGCTTCCCCAAGGGTTCGGGGAACACCGGGGAGCTGTTTTTT. Translating it yields CASSFPKGSGNTGELFF. The V call is TRBV7-8, the J call TRBJ2-2; no clear D gene. The germline V gene encodes CDR1 SGHVS and CDR2 FQNEAQ. The V gene lost 3 bases and the J gene lost 1 base, with 15 bases spanning the gap. CDR3 length equals 17 residues.

This chain uses TRBV6-5 with TRBJ1-2, with 7 bases aligning to TRBD1. Germline CDR1 MNHEY, CDR2 SVGAGI. Unmatched junction bases numbered 5, after V lost 6 bases and J lost 4 bases. The CDR3 has 13 residues. The CDR3 DNA is TGTGCCAGCAGCCGGGGACAGCTCTATGGCTACACCTTC. Its protein product is CASSRGQLYGYTF.

This chain joins TRBV6-1 and TRBJ2-1; 11 bases line up with TRBD2. This CDR3 spans 17 amino acids. Germline V CDR1 and CDR2: MNHNS, SASEGT. The J segment lost 3 bases and the V segment lost 4 bases, leaving 8 bases of the junction unmatched. The CDR3 DNA reads as TGTGCCAGCAGTGGGCCTCCGGGACTAGCGGACTACAATGAGCAGTTCTTC. Translated: CASSGPPGLADYNEQFF.

The CDR3 coding sequence is TGTGCCAGCAACGCGGACAGGGGGGAGACCCAGTACTTC. This translates into CASNADRGETQYF. The chain joins TRBV7-2 to TRBJ2-5; 10 nucleotides align to TRBD1. The J segment lost 5 bases and the V segment lost 7 bases, leaving 4 bases of the junction unmatched. This CDR3 is built from 13 residues. The germline V gene encodes CDR1 SGHTA and CDR2 FQGNSA.

This clone appeared once. This chain joins TRBV19 and TRBJ2-1, with TRBD1 as a possible D gene (5 bases). CDR1 and CDR2 (germline): LNHDA, SQIVND (reference sequence). V was cut by 7 bases and J by 5 bases, with 21 bases left in between. This CDR3 is 16 amino acids long. CDR3 in DNA: TGTGCCAGTATTGACAGAGCCTCTGAATTACACAATGAGCAGTTCTTC. Translation: CASIDRASELHNEQFF.

This clone was seen a handful of times. The V and J genes are TRBV5-6 and TRBJ2-6; unclear D gene. V was shortened by 0 bases and J by 9 bases, with 10 bases between the two germline ends. This CDR3 is built from 14 residues. From germline, CDR1 is SGHDT and CDR2 YYEEEE. CDR3 region: CASSLGGRLNVLTF. The CDR3 DNA reads TGTGCCAGCAGCTTGGGTGGCAGACTCAACGTCCTGACTTTC.

This clone is a singleton in its sample. The chain carries TRBV9 and TRBJ1-4; 7 bases line up with TRBD1. The CDR3 consists of 17 residues. The trim removed 4 bases at V and 4 bases at J, leaving 13 bases unmatched. The germline V gene encodes CDR1 SGDLS and CDR2 YYNGEE. The CDR3 here is CASSPQQGKRGNEKLFF. The DNA for the CDR3 is TGTGCCAGCAGCCCCCAACAGGGGAAACGGGGTAATGAAAAACTGTTTTTT.

The gene calls are TRBV24-1 and TRBJ2-2, with TRBD1 matching 8 bases. The V and J ends lost 1 base and 6 bases, in that order; junction bases with no gene match: 6. This CDR3 spans 16 amino acids. The germline V gene encodes CDR1 KGHDR and CDR2 SFDVKD. The CDR3 region is CATSDLDRGGPGELFF. CDR3 sequence (DNA): TGTGCCACCAGTGATTTAGACAGGGGTGGGCCCGGGGAGCTGTTTTTT.